The TCR beta chain described here comes from a study of blood T cell repertoires in COVID-19. The overall study: The United States, Italy and Spain were the sources of the acute and convalescent COVID-19 samples.

Sequenced by immunoSEQ multiplex PCR; TCRdb stores in-frame clones only, minus some. The table records under 200,000 clones, over 70% of them present only once. This clone was counted between two and nine times. In germline, CDR1 is MGHDK, CDR2 SYGVNS. This CDR3 contains 14 residues. V shed 1 base and J shed 3 bases, with 6 bases lying between them. The sequencing input was PBMCs or T cells enriched from blood (not recorded which). The receptor comes from a woman in her sixties who had recovered from COVID-19. This sequence joins TRBV25-1 and TRBJ2-2, with D unresolved. CDR3 loop: CASSELRDTGELFF. The CDR3 DNA reads as TGTGCCAGCAGTGAATTGAGAGACACCGGGGAGCTGTTTTTT.